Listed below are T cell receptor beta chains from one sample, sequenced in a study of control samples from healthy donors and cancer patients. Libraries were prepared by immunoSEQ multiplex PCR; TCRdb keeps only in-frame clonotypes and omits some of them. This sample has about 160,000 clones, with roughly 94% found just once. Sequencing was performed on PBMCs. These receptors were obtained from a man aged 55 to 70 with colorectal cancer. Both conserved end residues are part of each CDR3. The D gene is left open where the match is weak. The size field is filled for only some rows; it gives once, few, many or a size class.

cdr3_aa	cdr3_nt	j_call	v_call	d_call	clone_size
CASKKRGGSSTDTQYF	TGTGCCAGCAAGAAGCGCGGGGGATCTAGCACAGATACGCAGTATTTT	TRBJ2-3	TRBV6-6	TRBD2	once
CASSFRDSRFPLHF	TGTGCCAGCAGTTTCCGGGACAGCCGGTTCCCCCTCCACTTT	TRBJ1-6	TRBV28	TRBD1	NA
CASSFRQSQETQYF	TGTGCCAGCAGTTTTCGACAGAGCCAAGAGACCCAGTACTTC	TRBJ2-5	TRBV3-1/TRBV3-2	NA	NA
CASSQSAANSPLHF	TGTGCCAGCAGCCAATCGGCAGCTAATTCACCCCTCCACTTT	TRBJ1-6	TRBV3-1/TRBV3-2	NA	NA
CASSPSGGQETQYF	TGTGCCAGCTCACCGTCGGGGGGACAAGAGACCCAGTACTTC	TRBJ2-5	TRBV18	TRBD2	NA
CAISVSNGTRYTDTQYF	TGTGCCATCAGTGTGTCAAACGGGACTAGATACACAGATACGCAGTATTTT	TRBJ2-3	TRBV10-3	TRBD2	NA
CASSLSLASGIYNEQFF	TGTGCCAGCAGTCTATCACTGGCGTCAGGGATTTACAATGAGCAGTTCTTC	TRBJ2-1	TRBV27	NA	NA
CASSSWGNEKLFF	TGTGCCAGCAGTTCATGGGGTAATGAAAAACTGTTTTTT	TRBJ1-4	TRBV12-3/TRBV12-4	NA	NA
CASSQGRGHSGANVLTF	TGCGCCAGCAGCCAAGGTCGTGGACACTCTGGGGCCAACGTCCTGACTTTC	TRBJ2-6	TRBV4-1	NA	NA
CASSVNRANYGYTF	TGTGCCAGCAGCGTGAACAGGGCTAACTATGGCTACACCTTC	TRBJ1-2	TRBV9	NA	NA
CASSLPGLLQFF	TGTGCCAGTAGTCTACCGGGACTCCTACAGTTCTTC	TRBJ2-1	TRBV19	NA	NA
CASSQDGGRNQPQHF	TGCGCCAGCAGCCAAGATGGGGGGAGGAATCAGCCCCAGCATTTT	TRBJ1-5	TRBV4-3	NA	NA
CAISDQSHMETQYF	TGTGCCATCAGTGACCAGTCCCATATGGAGACCCAGTACTTC	TRBJ2-5	TRBV10-3	NA	NA
CSVNLFQGPGTEAFF	TGCAGCGTTAACCTTTTTCAGGGGCCGGGCACTGAAGCTTTCTTT	TRBJ1-1	TRBV29-1	NA	NA
CASSPTGQSAYEQYF	TGTGCCAGCAGCCCAACGGGACAGAGCGCCTACGAGCAGTACTTC	TRBJ2-7	TRBV3-1/TRBV3-2	TRBD1	NA
CASSIKQGASEQYF	TGTGCCAGTAGTATCAAACAGGGGGCCTCCGAGCAGTACTTC	TRBJ2-7	TRBV19	TRBD1	NA